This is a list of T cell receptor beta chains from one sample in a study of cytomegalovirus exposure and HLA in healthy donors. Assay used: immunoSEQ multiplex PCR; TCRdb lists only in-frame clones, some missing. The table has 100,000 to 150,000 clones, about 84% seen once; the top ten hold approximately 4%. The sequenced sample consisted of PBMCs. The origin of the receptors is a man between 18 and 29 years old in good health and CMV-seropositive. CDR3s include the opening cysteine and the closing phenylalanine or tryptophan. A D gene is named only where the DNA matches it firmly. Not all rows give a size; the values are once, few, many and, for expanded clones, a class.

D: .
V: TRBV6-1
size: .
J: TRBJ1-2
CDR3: CASSEGAGAGYGYTF
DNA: TGTGCCAGCAGTGAAGGGGCAGGGGCCGGTTATGGCTACACCTTC

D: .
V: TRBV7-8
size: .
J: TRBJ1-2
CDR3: CASSLVEGYGYTF
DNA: TGTGCCAGCAGCTTAGTTGAGGGATATGGCTACACCTTC

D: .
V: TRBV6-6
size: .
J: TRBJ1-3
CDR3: CASRRGRGNTIYF
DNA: TGTGCCAGCCGACGGGGAAGAGGAAACACCATATATTTT

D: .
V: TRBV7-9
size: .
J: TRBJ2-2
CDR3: CASSLLGGAGELFF
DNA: TGTGCCAGCAGCCTTCTTGGGGGCGCCGGGGAGCTGTTTTTT

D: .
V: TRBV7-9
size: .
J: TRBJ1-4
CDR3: CASSLGVGRRGEEKLFF
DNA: TGTGCCAGCAGCTTAGGAGTTGGAAGGAGAGGCGAGGAAAAACTGTTTTTT

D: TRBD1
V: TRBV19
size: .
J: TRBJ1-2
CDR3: CASSIDLDRSGYTF
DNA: TGTGCCAGTAGTATAGACCTGGACAGGAGTGGCTACACCTTC

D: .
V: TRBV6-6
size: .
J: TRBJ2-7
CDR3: CASNAHSLRGTREQYF
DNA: TGTGCCAGCAATGCCCACTCCCTCAGGGGGACTCGCGAGCAGTACTTC

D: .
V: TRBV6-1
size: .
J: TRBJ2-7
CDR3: CASSRDRAGYEQYF
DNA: TGTGCCAGCAGCCGTGACAGGGCGGGGTACGAGCAGTACTTC

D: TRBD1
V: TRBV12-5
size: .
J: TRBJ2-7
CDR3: CASGPQSPGTGVGEQYF
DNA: TGTGCTAGTGGTCCACAAAGCCCCGGGACAGGGGTGGGCGAGCAGTACTTC

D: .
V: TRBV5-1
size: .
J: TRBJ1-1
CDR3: CASSDGQMNTEAFF
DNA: TGCGCCAGCAGCGACGGACAGATGAACACTGAAGCTTTCTTT

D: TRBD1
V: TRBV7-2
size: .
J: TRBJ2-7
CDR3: CASSLNRDRFSYEQYF
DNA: TGTGCCAGCAGCCTTAACCGGGACAGGTTCTCCTACGAGCAGTACTTC

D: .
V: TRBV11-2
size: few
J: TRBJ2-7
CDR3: CASTQSIGDYEQYF
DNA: TGTGCCAGCACCCAGTCAATCGGGGACTACGAGCAGTACTTC

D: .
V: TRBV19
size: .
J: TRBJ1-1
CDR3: CASSVQGRNTEAFF
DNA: TGTGCCAGTAGTGTACAGGGTCGGAACACTGAAGCTTTCTTT

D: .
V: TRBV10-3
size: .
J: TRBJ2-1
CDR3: CAIRAGQNYNEQFF
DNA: TGTGCCATCAGGGCGGGACAGAACTACAATGAGCAGTTCTTC

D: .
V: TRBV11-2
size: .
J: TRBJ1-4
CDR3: CASSFLDEKLFF
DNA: TGTGCCAGCAGCTTTCTAGATGAAAAACTGTTTTTT

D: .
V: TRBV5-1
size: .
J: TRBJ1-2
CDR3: CASSLVAGVGYGYTF
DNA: TGCGCCAGCAGCTTGGTAGCGGGGGTTGGTTATGGCTACACCTTC

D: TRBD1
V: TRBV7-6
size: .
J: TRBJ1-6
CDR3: CASSTGAGSYNSPLHF
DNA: TGTGCCAGCAGCACAGGGGCGGGCTCCTATAATTCACCCCTCCACTTT

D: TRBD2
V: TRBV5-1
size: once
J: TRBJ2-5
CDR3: CASSDPTSGKIQETQYF
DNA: TGCGCCAGCAGCGACCCCACTAGCGGGAAAATACAAGAGACCCAGTACTTC

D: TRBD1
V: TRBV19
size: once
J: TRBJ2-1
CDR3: CASSNAGTGVDEQFF
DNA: TGTGCCAGTAGTAATGCCGGGACAGGGGTCGATGAGCAGTTCTTC

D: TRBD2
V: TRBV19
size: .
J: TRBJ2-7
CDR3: CASSMATSGGSDNYEQYF
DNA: TGTGCCAGTAGTATGGCGACTAGCGGGGGGTCAGATAACTACGAGCAGTACTTC

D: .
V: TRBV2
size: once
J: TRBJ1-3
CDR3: CARQAGNTIYF
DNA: TGTGCCAGACAGGCTGGAAACACCATATATTTT

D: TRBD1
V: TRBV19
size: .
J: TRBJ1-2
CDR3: CASSSRGQGVYFTGYGYTF
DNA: TGTGCCAGTAGTAGTCGGGGCCAGGGGGTCTACTTTACTGGTTATGGCTACACCTTC

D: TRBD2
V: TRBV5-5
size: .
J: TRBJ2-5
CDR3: CASSLGGSGVETQYF
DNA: TGTGCCAGCAGCTTGGGGGGTAGCGGGGTAGAGACCCAGTACTTC

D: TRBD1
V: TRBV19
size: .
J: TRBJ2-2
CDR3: CASSIGQVNTGELFF
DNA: TGTGCCAGTAGTATCGGACAGGTGAACACCGGGGAGCTGTTTTTT

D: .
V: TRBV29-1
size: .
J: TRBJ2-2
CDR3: CSGGGAGTGELFF
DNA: TGCAGCGGTGGGGGGGCGGGCACCGGGGAGCTGTTTTTT

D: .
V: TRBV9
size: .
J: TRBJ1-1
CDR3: CASSVVRGRTEAFF
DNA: TGTGCCAGCAGCGTAGTCAGGGGCCGGACTGAAGCTTTCTTT

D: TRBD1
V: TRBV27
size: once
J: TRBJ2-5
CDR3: CASSLATGAETQYF
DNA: TGTGCCAGCAGTTTAGCGACAGGGGCAGAGACCCAGTACTTC

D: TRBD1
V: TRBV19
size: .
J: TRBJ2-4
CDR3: CASTGVQNIQYF
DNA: TGTGCAAGTACAGGGGTCCAAAACATTCAGTACTTC

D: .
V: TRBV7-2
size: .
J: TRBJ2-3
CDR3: CASSSLTGADTQYF
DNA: TGTGCCAGCAGCTCGCTCACGGGGGCAGATACGCAGTATTTT

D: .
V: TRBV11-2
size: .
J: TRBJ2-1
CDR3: CASSFTRALYNEQFF
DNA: TGTGCCAGCAGCTTCACGCGGGCCCTCTACAATGAGCAGTTCTTC

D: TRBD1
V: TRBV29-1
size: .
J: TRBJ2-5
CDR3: CSVTPGQGNQETQYF
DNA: TGCAGCGTAACCCCGGGACAGGGGAACCAAGAGACCCAGTACTTC

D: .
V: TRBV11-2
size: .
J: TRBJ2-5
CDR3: CASRLGQFNQETQYF
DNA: TGTGCCAGCAGACTCGGACAGTTCAACCAAGAGACCCAGTACTTC

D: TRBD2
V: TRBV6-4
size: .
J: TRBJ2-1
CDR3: CASSEEPGLAGGNSYNEQFF
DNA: TGTGCCAGCAGCGAAGAGCCGGGACTAGCGGGAGGAAACTCCTACAATGAGCAGTTCTTC

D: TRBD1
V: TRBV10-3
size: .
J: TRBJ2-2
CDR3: CAISVTGTGDTGELFF
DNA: TGTGCCATCAGTGTAACCGGGACAGGGGACACCGGGGAGCTGTTTTTT

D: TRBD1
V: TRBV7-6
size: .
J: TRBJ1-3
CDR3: CASSFRPQGANSGNTIYF
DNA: TGTGCCAGCAGCTTCCGACCCCAGGGGGCCAACTCTGGAAACACCATATATTTT

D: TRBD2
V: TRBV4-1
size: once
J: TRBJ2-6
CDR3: CASGDYRGSGANVLTF
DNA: TGCGCCAGCGGGGACTACAGAGGCTCTGGGGCCAACGTCCTGACTTTC

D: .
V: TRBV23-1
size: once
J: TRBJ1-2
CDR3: CASSPTGHLEMHYGYTF
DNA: TGCGCCAGCAGTCCTACGGGACATCTAGAAATGCACTATGGCTACACCTTC

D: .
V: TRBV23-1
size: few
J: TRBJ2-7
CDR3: CASSQSKRPHSYEQYF
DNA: TGCGCCAGCAGTCAATCAAAGCGGCCTCACTCCTACGAGCAGTACTTC

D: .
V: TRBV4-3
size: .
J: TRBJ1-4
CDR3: CASSQGRGGPEDPNEKLFF
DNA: TGCGCCAGCAGCCAAGGTAGGGGGGGACCGGAGGATCCTAATGAAAAACTGTTTTTT

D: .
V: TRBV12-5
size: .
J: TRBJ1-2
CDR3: CASGHGRTGVVGYTF
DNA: TGTGCTAGTGGCCACGGCAGGACCGGGGTCGTTGGCTACACCTTC

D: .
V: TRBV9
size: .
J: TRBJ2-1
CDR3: CASSAEELRPKNEQFF
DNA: TGTGCCAGCAGCGCCGAGGAGCTACGGCCAAAAAATGAGCAGTTCTTC

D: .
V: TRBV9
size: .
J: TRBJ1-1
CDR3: CASSVFPGSNTEAFF
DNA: TGTGCCAGCAGCGTATTTCCGGGGTCGAACACTGAAGCTTTCTTT

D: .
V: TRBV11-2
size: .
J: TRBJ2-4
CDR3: CASSSRTRRGKNIQYF
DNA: TGTGCCAGCAGCTCACGGACCCGGCGGGGCAAAAACATTCAGTACTTC

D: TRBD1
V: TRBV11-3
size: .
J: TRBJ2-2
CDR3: CASSSRGLAGELFF
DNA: TGTGCCAGCAGCTCCAGGGGGCTTGCCGGGGAGCTGTTTTTT

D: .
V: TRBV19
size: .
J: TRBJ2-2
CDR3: CASSIQTNTGELFF
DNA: TGTGCCAGTAGTATCCAGACTAATACCGGGGAGCTGTTTTTT

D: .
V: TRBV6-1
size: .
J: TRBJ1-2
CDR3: CAILETALYGYTF
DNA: TGTGCCATCCTGGAGACGGCCCTCTATGGCTACACCTTC

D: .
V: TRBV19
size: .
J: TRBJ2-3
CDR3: CASSDRRGNTDTQYF
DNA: TGTGCCAGTAGTGACCGAAGGGGGAACACAGATACGCAGTATTTT

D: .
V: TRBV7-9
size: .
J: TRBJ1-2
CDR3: CASSAPGANYGYTF
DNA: TGTGCCAGCAGCGCTCCAGGGGCTAACTATGGCTACACCTTC

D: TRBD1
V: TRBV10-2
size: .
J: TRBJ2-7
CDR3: CASRRGTGDVEQYF
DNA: TGCGCCAGCAGACGAGGGACAGGGGACGTCGAGCAGTACTTC

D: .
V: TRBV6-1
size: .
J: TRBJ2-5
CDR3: CASSKGGLSLKTQYF
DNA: TGTGCCAGCTCGAAGGGGGGACTATCACTAAAGACCCAGTACTTC

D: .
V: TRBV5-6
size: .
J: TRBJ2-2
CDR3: CASSSSRYGELFF
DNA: TGTGCCAGCAGCTCTTCTCGTTACGGGGAGCTGTTTTTT

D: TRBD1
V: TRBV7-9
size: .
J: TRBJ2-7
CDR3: CASSVGTGYSYEQYF
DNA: TGTGCCAGCAGCGTGGGGACAGGGTATTCGTACGAGCAGTACTTC

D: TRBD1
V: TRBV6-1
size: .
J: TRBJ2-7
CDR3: CASIKTGSSYEQYF
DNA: TGTGCCAGCATCAAGACAGGGAGCTCCTACGAGCAGTACTTC

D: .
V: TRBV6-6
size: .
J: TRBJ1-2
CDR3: CASSYEGTDGYTF
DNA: TGTGCCAGCAGTTACGAGGGGACTGATGGCTACACCTTC

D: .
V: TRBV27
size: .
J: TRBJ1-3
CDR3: CASSPDSVFNTIYF
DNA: TGTGCCAGCAGCCCCGACAGTGTGTTCAACACCATATATTTT